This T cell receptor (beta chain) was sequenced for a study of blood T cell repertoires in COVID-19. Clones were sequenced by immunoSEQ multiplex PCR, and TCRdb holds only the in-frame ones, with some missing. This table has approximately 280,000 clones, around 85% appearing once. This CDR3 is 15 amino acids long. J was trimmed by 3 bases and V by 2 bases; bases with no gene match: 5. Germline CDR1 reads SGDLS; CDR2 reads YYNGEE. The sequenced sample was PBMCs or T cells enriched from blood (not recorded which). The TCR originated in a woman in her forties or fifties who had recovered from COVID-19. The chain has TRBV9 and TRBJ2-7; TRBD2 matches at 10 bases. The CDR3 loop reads CASSVRGTSDYEQYF. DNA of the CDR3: TGTGCCAGCAGCGTGAGGGGGACTAGCGACTACGAGCAGTACTTC.